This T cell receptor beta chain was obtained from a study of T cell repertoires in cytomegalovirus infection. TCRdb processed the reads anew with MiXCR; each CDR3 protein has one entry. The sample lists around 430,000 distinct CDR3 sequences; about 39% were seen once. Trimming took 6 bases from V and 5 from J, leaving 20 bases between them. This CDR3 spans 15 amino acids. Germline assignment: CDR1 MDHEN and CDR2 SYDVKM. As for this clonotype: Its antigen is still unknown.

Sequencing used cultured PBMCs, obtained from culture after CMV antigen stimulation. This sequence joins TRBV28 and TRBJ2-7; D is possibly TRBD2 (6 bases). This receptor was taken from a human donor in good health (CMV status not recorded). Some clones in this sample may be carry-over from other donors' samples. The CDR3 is CASRGGRGGLDEQYF. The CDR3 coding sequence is TGTGCCAGCAGGGGGGGAAGGGGCGGACTCGACGAGCAGTACTTC.